Following are 7 T cell receptor beta chains from one sample sequenced in a study of blood T cell repertoires in COVID-19 (dated by TCRdb to the early 2020s). Libraries came from the immunoSEQ multiplex PCR assay. Drawn from immuneACCESS, this table holds only the in-frame rearrangements with V and J called that TCRdb kept. Clones are partly lost; checked studies trace under half to an unresolved V gene and leave the rest unexplained. The sample includes around 150,000 clones, with roughly 90% observed a single time. The ten largest make up 4.8% of the sample. Input material: peripheral blood. These receptors all come from a man between 25 and 39 years old with COVID-19, enrolled during active disease.

The chain recombines TRBV5-1 with TRBJ2-1, with D hard to call. V was pared by 4 bases and J by 0 bases, with 17 bases between. The germline gives CDR1 SGHRS, CDR2 YFSETQ. CDR3 length: 17 amino acids. Written as DNA, the CDR3 is TGCGCCAGCAGCCCTAACCCCACTGAGAGCTCCTACAATGAGCAGTTCTTC. Its protein product is CASSPNPTESSYNEQFF.

V usage is TRBV5-5 and J usage is TRBJ2-1, with 11 bases identical to TRBD2. The germline gives CDR1 SGHKS, CDR2 YYEKEE (reference sequence). The junction had 7 bases not matched to a gene; V was cut back by 0 bases and J by 2 bases. The CDR3 extends over 18 amino acids. CDR3 in DNA: TGTGCCAGCAGCTTGGAGGGACTAGCGGTACCCCCCTACAATGAGCAGTTCTTC. Translated: CASSLEGLAVPPYNEQFF.

The chain employs TRBV28 and TRBJ1-5, with D possibly being TRBD1 (5 bases). The CDR3 loop spans 14 amino acids. The V gene's germline CDR1 is MDHEN and CDR2 SYDVKM. The ends were cut back, 3 bases at V and 4 bases at J, with 10 bases in the middle. CDR3 in DNA: TGTGCCAGCAGTTTGGTGGGGGGAAATCAGCCCCAGCATTTT. The encoded protein is CASSLVGGNQPQHF. Variable domain in full (rest from reference TRBV28 and TRBJ1-5): DVKVTQSSRYLVKRTGEKVFLECVQDMDHENMFWYRQDPGLGLRLIYFSYDVKMKEKGDIPEGYSVSREKKERFSLILESASTNQTSMYLCASSLVGGNQPQHFGDGTRLSIL.

V gene TRBV19 combines with J gene TRBJ2-6; TRBD1 agrees at 9 bases. CDR1 and CDR2 from the germline V gene are LNHDA and SQIVND (reference sequence). The CDR3 is 21 residues long. J gave up 0 bases and V 3 bases, and 15 bases lay outside the gene matches. The CDR3 sequence is CASSIPSARTGADSGANVLTF. The CDR3 DNA follows: TGTGCCAGTAGTATTCCTTCGGCGAGGACAGGGGCCGACTCTGGGGCCAACGTCCTGACTTTC.

V is TRBV13 and J is TRBJ2-7; TRBD1 agrees at 8 bases. The germline V gene encodes CDR1 PRHDT and CDR2 FYEKMQ (reference sequence). The V segment lost 5 bases and the J segment 5 bases; nucleotides outside the gene matches: 8. The CDR3 has 14 residues. The CDR3 here is CASSPSRGRHEQYF. The CDR3 bases are TGTGCCAGCAGCCCAAGCAGGGGGCGTCACGAGCAGTACTTC. Complete variable domain (other parts from reference TRBV13 and TRBJ2-7): AAGVIQSPRHLIKEKRETATLKCYPIPRHDTVYWYQQGPGQDPQFLISFYEKMQSDKGSIPDRFSAQQFSDYHSELNMSSLELGDSALYFCASSPSRGRHEQYFGPGTRLTVT.

CDR3 protein: CASSLRRGLGTGVNTQYF. The DNA for the CDR3 is TGTGCCAGCAGCTTAAGGAGGGGTCTCGGGACAGGGGTAAATACGCAGTATTTT. The rearrangement joins TRBV7-6 to TRBJ2-3; 10 positions match TRBD1. The CDR3 totals 18 residues. V lost 2 bases to trimming and J lost 7 bases; unmatched junction nucleotides: 15. Per germline, CDR1 SGHVS and CDR2 FNYEAQ.

The V and J genes are TRBV6-5 and TRBJ2-3; a weak D match, TRBD2 (6 bases). CDR3 length equals 14 residues. V was clipped by 9 bases and J by 1 base, with 14 bases between them. The V gene's germline CDR1 is MNHEY and CDR2 SVGAGI. CDR3 coding DNA: TGTGCCAGTGGCTGGGGGGTGGGCACAGATACGCAGTATTTT. Translated: CASGWGVGTDTQYF.